This T cell receptor beta chain stems from a study of T cells after yellow fever vaccination. Study results and caveats: Researchers cautioned that FACS-sorted repertoires could harbor abundant clonotypes contaminating from the bulk population. The secondary response was weaker but peaked faster, day 5 versus 15. Clones from primary vaccination mostly reappeared after the booster (96% CD4, 88% CD8).

As concerns this clonotype: Its antigen remains unidentified.

Germline CDR1 and CDR2: GTSNPN and SVGIG (reference sequence). This CDR3 has 12 residues. V lost 1 base and J 8 bases, leaving 9 bases between the germline ends. They built TCR cDNA with 5'RACE template switching, a step that put in a universal primer site and UMIs. MiXCR, run by TCRdb on the 5' RACE reads, gives a single entry per CDR3 protein. Of about 260,000 distinct CDR3 sequences in the sample, around 4.9% were seen once. The specimen comprised CD4+ T cells sorted from PBMCs, sampled on the day of the yellow fever booster vaccination. The receptor's source is a man younger than 35 who received the YFV17D yellow fever vaccine. V gene TRBV30 combines with J gene TRBJ2-1; D remains ambiguous. The CDR3, as DNA: TGTGCCTGGAGTGCTCGGTCCTATGAGCAGTTCTTC. This sequence encodes CAWSARSYEQFF.